This T cell receptor (beta chain) was documented in a study of blood T cells in healthy people across ages. Overall study results and limits: The study could not conclusively compare naive and antigen-experienced cells, given its unsorted PBMCs. Significant beta diversity loss was already apparent by age approximately 36, declining roughly linearly.

Trimming left V 2 bases short and J 3 bases short, with 19 bases between. The CDR3 spans 16 residues. The germline V gene encodes CDR1 SQVTM and CDR2 ANQGSEA. Worth noting for this clonotype: What it recognizes is unknown.

A sample-barcoded 5' primer and a J-beta primer mix were used in a second PCR of about 7 to 12 cycles. TCRdb itself ran the 5' RACE reads through MiXCR, one entry per CDR3 protein. The sample carries about 680,000 distinct CDR3 sequences, around 49% recorded once. J is TRBJ2-5 and V is TRBV29-1; D perhaps matches TRBD1 (5 bases). The TCR sequence derives from a woman aged 55-75 years in good health. Sequencing was done on a sample of blood. CDR3 nucleotides: TGCAGCGTTGAACGGTTGGGGTTAGGGGCTGAAGAGACCCAGTACTTC. It translates to CSVERLGLGAEETQYF.